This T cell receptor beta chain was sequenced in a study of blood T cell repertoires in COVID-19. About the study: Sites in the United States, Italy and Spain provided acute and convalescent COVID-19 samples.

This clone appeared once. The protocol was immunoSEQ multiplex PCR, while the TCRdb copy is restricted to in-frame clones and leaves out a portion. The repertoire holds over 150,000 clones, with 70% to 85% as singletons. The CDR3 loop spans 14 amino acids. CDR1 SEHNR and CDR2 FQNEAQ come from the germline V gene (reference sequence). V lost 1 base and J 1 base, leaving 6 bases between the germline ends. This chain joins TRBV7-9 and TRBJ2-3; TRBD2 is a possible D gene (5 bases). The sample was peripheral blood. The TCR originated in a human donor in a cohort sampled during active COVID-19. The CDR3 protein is CASSLGAGTDTQYF. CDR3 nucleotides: TGTGCCAGCAGCTTAGGAGCGGGCACAGATACGCAGTATTTT.